This T cell receptor (beta chain) was identified during a study of CD8+CD57+ T cells in acquired aplastic anemia. The template for TCR beta VDJ and CDR3 sequence profiling was genomic DNA. MiXCR, applied by TCRdb to the reads, yields one record per CDR3 protein. The sample has 150,000 to 200,000 distinct CDR3 sequences, about half seen once. This clonotype was seen repeatedly, ten times or more. Flow cytometry had shown expanded CD8+CD57+ cells in the patients chosen for sequencing. This CDR3 has 15 residues. Germline V gene data show CDR1 as SGHTA and CDR2 as FQGNSA. Trimming at V came to 1 base and at J to 7 bases, leaving 7 bases not matched to a gene.

Sequenced: sorted CD4+, CD8+, or CD8+CD57+ T cells (not recorded which) from PBMCs. The chain links TRBV7-2 to TRBJ2-1; 7 bases map to TRBD1. This TCR derives from a human donor with aplastic anemia. This chain's CDR3 is CASSLVLGQSNEQFF. Here the CDR3 DNA reads TGTGCCAGCAGCTTAGTTTTGGGACAGAGTAATGAGCAGTTCTTC. The full variable domain, rest sourced from reference TRBV7-2 and TRBJ2-1, is GAGVSQSPSNKVTEKGKDVELRCDPISGHTALYWYRQSLGQGLEFLIYFQGNSAPDKSGLPSDRFSAERTGGSVSTLTIQRTQQEDSAVYLCASSLVLGQSNEQFFGPGTRLTVL.